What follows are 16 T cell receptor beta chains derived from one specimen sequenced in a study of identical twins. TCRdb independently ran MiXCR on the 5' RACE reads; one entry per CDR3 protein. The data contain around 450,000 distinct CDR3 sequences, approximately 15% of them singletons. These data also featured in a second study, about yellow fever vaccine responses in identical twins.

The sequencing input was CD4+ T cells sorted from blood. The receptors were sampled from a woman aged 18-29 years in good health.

CDR3 sequence reads: CASSLRTGLNYEQYF. CDR3 nucleotides: TGTGCCAGCAGTTTAAGGACAGGGCTAAACTACGAGCAGTACTTC. The chain joins TRBV28 to TRBJ2-7; 8 nucleotides agree with TRBD1. Germline V lookup: CDR1 MDHEN, CDR2 SYDVKM. Unmatched junction bases numbered 6, after V lost 2 bases and J lost 3 bases. The CDR3 contains 15 residues.

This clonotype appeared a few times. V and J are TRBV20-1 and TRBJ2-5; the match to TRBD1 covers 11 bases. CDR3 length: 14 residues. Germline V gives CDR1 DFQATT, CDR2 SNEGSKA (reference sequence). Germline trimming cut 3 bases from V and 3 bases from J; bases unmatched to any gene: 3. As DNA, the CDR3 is TGCAGTGCTAGCAGGGACAGGGGGGAAGAGACCCAGTACTTC. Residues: CSASRDRGEETQYF.

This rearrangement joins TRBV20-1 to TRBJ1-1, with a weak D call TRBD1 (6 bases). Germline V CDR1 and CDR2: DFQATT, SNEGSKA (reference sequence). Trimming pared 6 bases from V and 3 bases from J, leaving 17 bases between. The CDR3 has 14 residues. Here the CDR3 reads CSALEGGWDTEAFF. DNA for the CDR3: TGCAGTGCCCTAGAGGGGGGATGGGACACTGAAGCTTTCTTT.

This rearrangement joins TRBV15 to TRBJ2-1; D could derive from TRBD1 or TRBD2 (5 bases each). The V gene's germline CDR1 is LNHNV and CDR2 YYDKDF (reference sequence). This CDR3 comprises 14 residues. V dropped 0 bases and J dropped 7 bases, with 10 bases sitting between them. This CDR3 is CATSRDVGANEQFF. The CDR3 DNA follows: TGTGCCACCAGCAGAGATGTCGGGGCGAATGAGCAGTTCTTC.

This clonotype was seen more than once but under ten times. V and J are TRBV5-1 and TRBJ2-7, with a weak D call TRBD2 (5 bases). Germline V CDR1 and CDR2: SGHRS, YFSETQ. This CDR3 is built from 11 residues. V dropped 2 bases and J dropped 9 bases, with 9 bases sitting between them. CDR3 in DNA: TGCGCCAGCAGCTTCGGGGATGGGCAGTACTTC. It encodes CASSFGDGQYF.

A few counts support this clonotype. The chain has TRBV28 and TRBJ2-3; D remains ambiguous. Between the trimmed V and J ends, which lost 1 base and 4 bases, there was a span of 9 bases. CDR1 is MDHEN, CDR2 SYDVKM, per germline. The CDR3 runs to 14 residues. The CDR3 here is CASSLYKSPDTQYF. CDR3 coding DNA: TGTGCCAGCAGTTTATACAAATCCCCAGATACGCAGTATTTT.

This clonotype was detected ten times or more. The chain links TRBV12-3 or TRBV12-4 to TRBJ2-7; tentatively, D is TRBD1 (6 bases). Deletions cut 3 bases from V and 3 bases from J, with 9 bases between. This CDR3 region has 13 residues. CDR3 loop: CASSLGTRYEQYF. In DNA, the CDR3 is TGTGCCAGCAGTTTGGGGACACGCTACGAGCAGTACTTC.

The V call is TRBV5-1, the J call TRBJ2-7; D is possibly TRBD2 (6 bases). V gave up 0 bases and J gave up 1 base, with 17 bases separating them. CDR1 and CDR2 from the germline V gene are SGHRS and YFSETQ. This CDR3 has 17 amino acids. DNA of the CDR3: TGCGCCAGCAGCTTGGATACGCTAGCGTTTGAATCCTACGAGCAGTACTTC. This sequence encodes CASSLDTLAFESYEQYF.

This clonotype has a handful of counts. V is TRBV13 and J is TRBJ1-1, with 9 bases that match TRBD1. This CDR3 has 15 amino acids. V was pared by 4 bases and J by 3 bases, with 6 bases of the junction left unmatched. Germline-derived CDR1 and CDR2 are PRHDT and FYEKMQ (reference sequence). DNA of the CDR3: TGTGCCAGCAGCTCCTACAGGGGGCAGGACACTGAAGCTTTCTTT. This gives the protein CASSSYRGQDTEAFF.

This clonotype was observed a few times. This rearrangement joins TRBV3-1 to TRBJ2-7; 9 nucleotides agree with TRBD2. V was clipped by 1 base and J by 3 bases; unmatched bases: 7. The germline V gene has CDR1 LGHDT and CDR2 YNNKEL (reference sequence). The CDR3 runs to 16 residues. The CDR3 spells CASSQGLAALHYEQYF. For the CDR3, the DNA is TGTGCCAGCAGCCAAGGACTAGCGGCACTACACTACGAGCAGTACTTC.

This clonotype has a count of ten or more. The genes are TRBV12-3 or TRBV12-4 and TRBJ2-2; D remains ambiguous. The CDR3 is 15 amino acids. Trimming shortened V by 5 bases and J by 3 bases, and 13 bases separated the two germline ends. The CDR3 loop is CASSLLRLHTGELFF. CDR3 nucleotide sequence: TGTGCCAGCAGTCTTCTCAGGCTTCACACCGGGGAGCTGTTTTTT.

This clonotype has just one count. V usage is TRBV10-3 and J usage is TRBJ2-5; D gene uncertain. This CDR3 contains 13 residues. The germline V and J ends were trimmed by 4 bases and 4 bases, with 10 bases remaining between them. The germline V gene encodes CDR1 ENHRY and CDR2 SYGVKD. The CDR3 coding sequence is TGTGCCATCAGTGGTGGATTTGGAGAGACCCAGTACTTC. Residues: CAISGGFGETQYF.

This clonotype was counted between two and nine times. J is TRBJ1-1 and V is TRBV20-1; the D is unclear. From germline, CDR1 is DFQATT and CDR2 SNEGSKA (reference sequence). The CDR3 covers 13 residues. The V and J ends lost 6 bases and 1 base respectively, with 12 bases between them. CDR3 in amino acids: CSAYDRENTEAFF. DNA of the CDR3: TGCAGTGCCTATGACCGGGAGAACACTGAAGCTTTCTTT.

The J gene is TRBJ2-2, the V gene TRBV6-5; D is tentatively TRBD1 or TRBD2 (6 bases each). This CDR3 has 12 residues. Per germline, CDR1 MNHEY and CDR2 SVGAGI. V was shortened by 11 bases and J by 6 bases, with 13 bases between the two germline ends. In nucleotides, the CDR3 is TGTGCCGTACATAGGGGGGCCGGGGAGCTGTTTTTT. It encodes CAVHRGAGELFF.

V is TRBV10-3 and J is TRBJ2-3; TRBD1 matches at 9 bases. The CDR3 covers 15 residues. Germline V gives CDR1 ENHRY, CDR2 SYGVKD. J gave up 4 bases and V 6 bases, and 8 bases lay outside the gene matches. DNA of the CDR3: TGTGCCATCAGCGAGGCCGGACAGGGGTCAGATACGCAGTATTTT. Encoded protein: CAISEAGQGSDTQYF.

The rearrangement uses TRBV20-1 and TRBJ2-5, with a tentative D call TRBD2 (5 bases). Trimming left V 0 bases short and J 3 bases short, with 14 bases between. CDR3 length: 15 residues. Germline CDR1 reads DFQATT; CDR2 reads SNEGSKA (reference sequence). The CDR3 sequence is CSARDLYGIEETQYF. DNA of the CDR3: TGCAGTGCTAGAGATCTCTACGGGATCGAAGAGACCCAGTACTTC.